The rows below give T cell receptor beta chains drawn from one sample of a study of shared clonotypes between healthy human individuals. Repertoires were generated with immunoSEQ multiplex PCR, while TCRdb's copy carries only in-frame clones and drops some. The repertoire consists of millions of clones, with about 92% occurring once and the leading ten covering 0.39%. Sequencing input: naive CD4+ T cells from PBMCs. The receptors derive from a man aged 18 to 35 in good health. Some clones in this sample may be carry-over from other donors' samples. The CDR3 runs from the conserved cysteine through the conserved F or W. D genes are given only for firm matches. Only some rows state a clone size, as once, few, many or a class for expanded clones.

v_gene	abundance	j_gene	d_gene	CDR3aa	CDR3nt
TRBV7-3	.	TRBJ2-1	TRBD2	CASSLGLAGVSEQFF	TGTGCCAGCAGCTTAGGACTAGCGGGAGTCAGCGAGCAGTTCTTC
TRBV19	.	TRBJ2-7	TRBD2	CATRGLAGETYEQYF	TGTGCCACGAGGGGTTTAGCGGGAGAGACCTACGAGCAGTACTTC
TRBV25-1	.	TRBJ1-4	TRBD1	CASSEWGRGTEQNEKLFF	TGTGCCAGCAGTGAATGGGGGAGGGGGACAGAGCAAAATGAAAAACTGTTTTTT
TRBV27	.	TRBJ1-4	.	CASSLRPLGEKLFF	TGTGCCAGCAGTTTAAGGCCCCTGGGAGAAAAACTGTTTTTT
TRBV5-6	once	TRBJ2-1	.	CASSLARLAQYNEQFF	TGTGCCAGCAGCTTGGCCCGGCTAGCGCAATACAATGAGCAGTTCTTC
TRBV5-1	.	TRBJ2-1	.	CASSLVPYNEQFF	TGCGCCAGCAGCTTGGTACCCTACAATGAGCAGTTCTTC
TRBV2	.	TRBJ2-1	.	CASSEDYEQFF	TGTGCCAGCAGTGAAGACTATGAGCAGTTCTTC
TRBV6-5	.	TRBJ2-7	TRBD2	CATRAGGPYEQYF	TGTGCCACCAGAGCGGGAGGACCCTACGAGCAGTACTTC
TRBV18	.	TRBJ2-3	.	CASSPQKGGGDTQYF	TGTGCCAGCTCACCCCAGAAGGGAGGGGGAGATACGCAGTATTTT
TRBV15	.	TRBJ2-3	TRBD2	CATSRARTSGSSGDTQYF	TGTGCCACCAGCAGAGCACGGACTAGCGGGAGTTCGGGAGATACGCAGTATTTT
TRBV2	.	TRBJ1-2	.	CASSVQGWGYTF	TGTGCCAGCAGTGTACAGGGATGGGGCTACACCTTC
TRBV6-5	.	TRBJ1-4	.	CASRGRIGEKLFF	TGTGCCAGCAGAGGACGGATTGGTGAAAAACTGTTTTTT
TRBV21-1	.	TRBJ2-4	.	CASTPTGTGRIAKNIQYF	TGTGCCAGCACCCCGACGGGGACAGGGAGGATAGCCAAAAACATTCAGTACTTC
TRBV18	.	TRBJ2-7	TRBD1	CASSRNTGDDEQYF	TGTGCCAGCTCCCGGAATACAGGGGACGACGAGCAGTACTTC
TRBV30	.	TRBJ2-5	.	CAWSTGTVQETQYF	TGTGCCTGGAGTACCGGGACGGTCCAAGAGACCCAGTACTTC
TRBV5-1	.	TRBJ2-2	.	CASSLISTNTGELFF	TGCGCCAGCAGCTTGATCTCAACGAACACCGGGGAGCTGTTTTTT
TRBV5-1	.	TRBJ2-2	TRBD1	CASSLARQGATGELFF	TGCGCCAGCAGCTTGGCCAGGCAGGGGGCCACCGGGGAGCTGTTTTTT
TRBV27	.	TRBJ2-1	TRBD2	CASSLPSGNYNEQFF	TGTGCCAGCAGTTTACCTAGCGGGAACTACAATGAGCAGTTCTTC
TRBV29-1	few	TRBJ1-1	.	CSVLTGSEAFF	TGCAGCGTCCTCACAGGGAGTGAAGCTTTCTTT
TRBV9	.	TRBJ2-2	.	CASSVADAGELFF	TGTGCCAGCAGCGTAGCAGATGCCGGGGAGCTGTTTTTT